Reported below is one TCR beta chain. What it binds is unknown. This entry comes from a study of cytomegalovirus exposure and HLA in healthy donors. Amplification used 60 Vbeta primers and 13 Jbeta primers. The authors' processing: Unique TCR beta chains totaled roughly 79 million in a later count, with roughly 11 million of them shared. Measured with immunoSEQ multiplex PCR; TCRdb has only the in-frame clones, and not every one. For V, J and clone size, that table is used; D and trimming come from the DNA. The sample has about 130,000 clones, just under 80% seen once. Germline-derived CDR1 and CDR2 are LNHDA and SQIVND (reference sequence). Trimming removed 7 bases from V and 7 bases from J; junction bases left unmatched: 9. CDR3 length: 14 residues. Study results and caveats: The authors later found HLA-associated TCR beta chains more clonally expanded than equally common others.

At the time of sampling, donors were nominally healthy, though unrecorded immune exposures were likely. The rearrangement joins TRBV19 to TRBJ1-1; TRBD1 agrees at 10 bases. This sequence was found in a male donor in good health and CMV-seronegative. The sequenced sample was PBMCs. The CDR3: CASIPDRGRSEAFF. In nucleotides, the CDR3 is TGTGCCAGTATCCCCGACAGGGGGCGGAGTGAAGCTTTCTTT.